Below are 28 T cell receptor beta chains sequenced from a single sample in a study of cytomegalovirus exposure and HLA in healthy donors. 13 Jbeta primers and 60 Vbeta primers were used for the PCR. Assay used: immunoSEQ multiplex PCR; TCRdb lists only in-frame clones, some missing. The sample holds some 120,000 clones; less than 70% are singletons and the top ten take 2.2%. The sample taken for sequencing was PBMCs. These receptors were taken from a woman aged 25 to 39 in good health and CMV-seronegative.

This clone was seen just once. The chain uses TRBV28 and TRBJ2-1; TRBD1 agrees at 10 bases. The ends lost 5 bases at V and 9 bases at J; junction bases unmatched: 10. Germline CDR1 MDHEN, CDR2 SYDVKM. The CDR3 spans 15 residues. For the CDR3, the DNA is TGTGCCAGCAGTCCTGCGGGACAGGGGAGGGGTGAGCAGTTCTTC. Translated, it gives CASSPAGQGRGEQFF.

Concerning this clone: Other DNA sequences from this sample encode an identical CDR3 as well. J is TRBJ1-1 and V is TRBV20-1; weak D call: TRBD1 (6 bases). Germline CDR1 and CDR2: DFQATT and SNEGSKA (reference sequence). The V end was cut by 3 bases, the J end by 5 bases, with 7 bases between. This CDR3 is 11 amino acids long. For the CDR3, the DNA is TGCAGTGCTAGCAGGGGAACTGAAGCTTTCTTT. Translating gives CSASRGTEAFF.

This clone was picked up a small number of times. The CDR3: CASSVEGVIKETQYF. CDR3 coding DNA: TGTGCCAGCAGCGTAGAGGGGGTTATTAAAGAGACCCAGTACTTC. The V call is TRBV9, the J call TRBJ2-5, with a weak D call TRBD1 (6 bases). Germline CDR1 SGDLS, CDR2 YYNGEE. The V end lost 0 bases, the J end lost 3 bases, and 12 bases lay between the germline ends. The CDR3 is made up of 15 amino acids.

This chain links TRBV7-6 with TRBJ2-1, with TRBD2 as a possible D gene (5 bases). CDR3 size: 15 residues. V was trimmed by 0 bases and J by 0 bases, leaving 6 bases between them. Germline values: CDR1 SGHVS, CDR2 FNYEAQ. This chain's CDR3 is CASSLARVSYNEQFF. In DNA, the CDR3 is TGTGCCAGCAGCTTAGCGAGGGTCTCCTACAATGAGCAGTTCTTC.

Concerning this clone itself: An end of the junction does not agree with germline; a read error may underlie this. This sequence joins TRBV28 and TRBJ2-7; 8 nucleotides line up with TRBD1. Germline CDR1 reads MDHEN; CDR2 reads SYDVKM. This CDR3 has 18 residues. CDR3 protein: CASSLFGAQGDMLYEQYF. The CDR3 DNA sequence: TGTGCCAGCAGCTTATTTGGGGCACAGGGGGATATGTTGTACGAGCAGTACTTC.

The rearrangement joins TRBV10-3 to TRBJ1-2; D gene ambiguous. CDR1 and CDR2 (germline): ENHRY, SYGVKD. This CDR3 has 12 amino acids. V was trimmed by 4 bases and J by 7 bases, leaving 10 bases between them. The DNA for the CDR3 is TGTGCCATCAGTGGCCAGTCCGTTGGCTACACCTTC. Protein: CAISGQSVGYTF.

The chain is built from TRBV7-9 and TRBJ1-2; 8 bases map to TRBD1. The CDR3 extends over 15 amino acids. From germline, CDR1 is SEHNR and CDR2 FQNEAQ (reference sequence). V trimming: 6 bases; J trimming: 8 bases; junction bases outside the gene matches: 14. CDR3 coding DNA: TGTGCCAGCAGACCAAGGACAGGGCTTGAGGTGGGCTACACCTTC. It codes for CASRPRTGLEVGYTF.

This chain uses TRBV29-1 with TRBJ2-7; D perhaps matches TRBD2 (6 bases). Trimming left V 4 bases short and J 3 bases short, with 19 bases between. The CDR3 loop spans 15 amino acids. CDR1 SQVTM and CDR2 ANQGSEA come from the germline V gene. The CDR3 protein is CSVGGYSGRGYEQYF. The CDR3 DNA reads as TGCAGCGTTGGTGGATATAGCGGAAGGGGCTACGAGCAGTACTTC.

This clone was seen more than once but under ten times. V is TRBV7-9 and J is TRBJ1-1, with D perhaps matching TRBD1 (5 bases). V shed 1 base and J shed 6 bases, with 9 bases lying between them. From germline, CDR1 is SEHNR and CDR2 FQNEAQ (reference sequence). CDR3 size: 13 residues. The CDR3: CASSLEWDSEAFF. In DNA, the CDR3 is TGTGCCAGCAGCTTAGAGTGGGACTCTGAAGCTTTCTTT.

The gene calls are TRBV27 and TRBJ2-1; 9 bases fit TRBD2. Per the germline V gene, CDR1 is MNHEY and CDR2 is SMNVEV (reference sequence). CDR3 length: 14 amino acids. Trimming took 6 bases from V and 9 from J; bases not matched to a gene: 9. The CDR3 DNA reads TGTGCCAGCAGGCGGGAGGGGATTTCTGGTGAGCAGTTCTTC. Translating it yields CASRREGISGEQFF.

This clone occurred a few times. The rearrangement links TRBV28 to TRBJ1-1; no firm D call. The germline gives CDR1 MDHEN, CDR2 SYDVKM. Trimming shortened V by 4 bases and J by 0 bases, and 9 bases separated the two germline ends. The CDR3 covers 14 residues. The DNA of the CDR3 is TGTGCCAGCAGTTCCGGGAGCCTGAACACTGAAGCTTTCTTT. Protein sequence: CASSSGSLNTEAFF.

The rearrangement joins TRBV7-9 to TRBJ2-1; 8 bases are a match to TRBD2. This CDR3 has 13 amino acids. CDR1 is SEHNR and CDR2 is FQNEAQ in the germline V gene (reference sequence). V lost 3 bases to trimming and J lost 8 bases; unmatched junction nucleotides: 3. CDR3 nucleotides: TGTGCCAGCAGCTTCGGGGGGGTCGATGAGCAGTTCTTC. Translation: CASSFGGVDEQFF.

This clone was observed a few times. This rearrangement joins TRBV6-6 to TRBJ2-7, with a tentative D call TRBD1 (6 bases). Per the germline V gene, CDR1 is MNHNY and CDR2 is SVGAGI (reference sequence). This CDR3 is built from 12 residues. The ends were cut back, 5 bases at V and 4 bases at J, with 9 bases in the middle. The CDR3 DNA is TGTGCCAGCAGTCCTCAGGGGTACGAGCAGTACTTC. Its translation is CASSPQGYEQYF.

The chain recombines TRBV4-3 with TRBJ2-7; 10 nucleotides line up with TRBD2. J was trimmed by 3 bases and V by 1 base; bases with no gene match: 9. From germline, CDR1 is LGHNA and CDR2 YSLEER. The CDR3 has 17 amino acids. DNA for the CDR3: TGCGCCAGCAGCCAAGCTTTCGGACTAGCGGAAGTCTACGAGCAGTACTTC. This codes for CASSQAFGLAEVYEQYF.

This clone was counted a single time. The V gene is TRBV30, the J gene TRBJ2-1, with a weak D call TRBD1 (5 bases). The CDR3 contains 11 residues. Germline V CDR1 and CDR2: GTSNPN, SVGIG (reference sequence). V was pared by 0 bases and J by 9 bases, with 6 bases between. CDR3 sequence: CAWSVQAEQFF. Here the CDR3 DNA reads TGTGCCTGGAGTGTACAGGCTGAGCAGTTCTTC.

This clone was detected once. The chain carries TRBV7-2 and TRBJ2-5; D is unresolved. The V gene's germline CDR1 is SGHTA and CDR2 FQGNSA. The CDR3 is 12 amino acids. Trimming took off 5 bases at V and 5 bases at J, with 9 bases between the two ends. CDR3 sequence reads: CASSATGETQYF. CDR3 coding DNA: TGTGCCAGCAGCGCGACCGGGGAGACCCAGTACTTC.

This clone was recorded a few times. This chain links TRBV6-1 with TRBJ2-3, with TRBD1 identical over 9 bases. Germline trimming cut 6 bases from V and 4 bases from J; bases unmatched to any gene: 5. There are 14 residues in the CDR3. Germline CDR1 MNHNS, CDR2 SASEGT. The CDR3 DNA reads TGTGCCAGCAGGGAACAGGGGGCCCCAGATACGCAGTATTTT. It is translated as CASREQGAPDTQYF.

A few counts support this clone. The CDR3, as DNA: TGTGCCAGCAGGGACCCCAGGGGCCTGAACACTGAAGCTTTCTTT. Protein product: CASRDPRGLNTEAFF. The V call is TRBV6-1, the J call TRBJ1-1; D possibly corresponds to TRBD1 (6 bases). This CDR3 is built from 15 residues. V lost 6 bases and J lost 0, with 14 bases in between. CDR1 is MNHNS and CDR2 is SASEGT in the germline V gene.

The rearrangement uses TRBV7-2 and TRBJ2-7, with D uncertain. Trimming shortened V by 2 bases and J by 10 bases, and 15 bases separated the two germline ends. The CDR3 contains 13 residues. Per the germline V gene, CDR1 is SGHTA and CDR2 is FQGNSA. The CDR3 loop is CASSLQDLGDQYF. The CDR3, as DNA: TGTGCCAGCAGCTTACAGGATTTAGGTGATCAGTACTTC.

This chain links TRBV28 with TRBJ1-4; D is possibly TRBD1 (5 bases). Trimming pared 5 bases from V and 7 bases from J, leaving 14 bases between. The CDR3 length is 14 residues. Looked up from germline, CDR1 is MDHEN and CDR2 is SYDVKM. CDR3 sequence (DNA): TGTGCCAGCAGTCAAGGGGCCGGGCGTGAAAAACTGTTTTTT. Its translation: CASSQGAGREKLFF.

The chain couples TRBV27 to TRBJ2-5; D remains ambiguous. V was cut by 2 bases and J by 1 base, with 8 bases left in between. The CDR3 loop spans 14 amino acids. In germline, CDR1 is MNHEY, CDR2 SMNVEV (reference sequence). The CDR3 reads CASSLKSVQETQYF. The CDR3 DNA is TGTGCCAGCAGTTTAAAGAGCGTCCAAGAGACCCAGTACTTC.

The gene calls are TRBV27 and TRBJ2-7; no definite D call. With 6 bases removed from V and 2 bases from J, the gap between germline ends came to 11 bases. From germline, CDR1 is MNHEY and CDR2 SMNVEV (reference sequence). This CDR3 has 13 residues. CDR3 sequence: CASSDKAPYEQYF. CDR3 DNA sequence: TGTGCCAGCAGCGACAAGGCACCCTACGAGCAGTACTTC.

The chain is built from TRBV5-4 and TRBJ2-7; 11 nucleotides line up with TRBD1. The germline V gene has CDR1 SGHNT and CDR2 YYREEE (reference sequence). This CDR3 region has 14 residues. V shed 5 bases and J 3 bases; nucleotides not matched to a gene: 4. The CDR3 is CASSRTGGHYEQYF. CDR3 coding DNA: TGTGCCAGCAGTCGGACAGGGGGCCACTACGAGCAGTACTTC.

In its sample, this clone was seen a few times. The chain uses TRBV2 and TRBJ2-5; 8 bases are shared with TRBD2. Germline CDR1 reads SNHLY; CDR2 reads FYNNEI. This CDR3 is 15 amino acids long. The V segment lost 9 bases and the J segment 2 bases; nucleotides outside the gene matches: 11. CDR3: CASPAGGGNQETQYF. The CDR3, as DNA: TGTGCCAGTCCGGCGGGGGGAGGGAATCAAGAGACCCAGTACTTC.

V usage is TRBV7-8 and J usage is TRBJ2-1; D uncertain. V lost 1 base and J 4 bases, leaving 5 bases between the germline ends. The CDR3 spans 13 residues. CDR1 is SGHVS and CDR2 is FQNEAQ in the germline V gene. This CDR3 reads CASSLGRYNEQFF. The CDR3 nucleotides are TGTGCCAGCAGCTTAGGCCGGTACAATGAGCAGTTCTTC.

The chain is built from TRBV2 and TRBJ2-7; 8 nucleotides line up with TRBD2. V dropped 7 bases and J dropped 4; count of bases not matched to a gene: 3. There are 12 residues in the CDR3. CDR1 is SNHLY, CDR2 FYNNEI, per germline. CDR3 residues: CASNGGGYEQYF. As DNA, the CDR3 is TGTGCCAGCAACGGGGGGGGGTACGAGCAGTACTTC.

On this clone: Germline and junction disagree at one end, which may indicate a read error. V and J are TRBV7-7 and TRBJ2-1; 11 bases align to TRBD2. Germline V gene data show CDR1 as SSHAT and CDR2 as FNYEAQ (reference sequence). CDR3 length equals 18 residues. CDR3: CASSLRLAGGGAYNEQFF. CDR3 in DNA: TGTGCTAGCAGCTTAAGGCTAGCGGGAGGTGGAGCCTACAATGAGCAGTTCTTC.

The CDR3 sequence is CASSLASGRLPYNEQFF. DNA for the CDR3: TGTGCCAGCAGCTTGGCAAGCGGGAGGTTGCCCTACAATGAGCAGTTCTTC. The chain employs TRBV5-4 and TRBJ2-1; 9 nucleotides align to TRBD2. Looked up from germline, CDR1 is SGHNT and CDR2 is YYREEE (reference sequence). The CDR3 contains 17 residues. J lost 2 bases, V lost 0 bases, and 6 bases had no gene match.